This TCR beta chain was obtained from a study of T cells in Graves' hyperthyroidism and ophthalmopathy. Study details: Peripheral blood collection took place at initial diagnosis, before any treatment.

This CDR3 spans 15 amino acids. V lost 4 bases and J 2 bases, leaving 16 bases between the germline ends. The germline V gene has CDR1 SGHNT and CDR2 YYREEE (reference sequence). This clonotype was recorded a few times. What was amplified from RNA transcripts were TCR beta CDR3 regions. HTBI primers were the set used in a first-round RT-PCR of the TCR CDR3. TCRdb reprocessed the multiplex PCR reads with MiXCR, giving one entry per CDR3 protein. The sample consists of approximately 410,000 distinct CDR3 sequences, roughly 14% of them appearing once. Diagnosis rested on symptoms, serum thyroxine and TRAb, thyroid ultrasound, and orbital computed tomography.

The chain uses TRBV5-4 and TRBJ2-7, with D possibly being TRBD1 (6 bases). The sequence was collected from a man younger than 35 with Graves' ophthalmopathy. Material for sequencing was blood. The CDR3 here is CASSLEPGHTYEQYF. The CDR3 DNA follows: TGTGCCAGCAGCCTAGAACCGGGACATACCTACGAGCAGTACTTC.